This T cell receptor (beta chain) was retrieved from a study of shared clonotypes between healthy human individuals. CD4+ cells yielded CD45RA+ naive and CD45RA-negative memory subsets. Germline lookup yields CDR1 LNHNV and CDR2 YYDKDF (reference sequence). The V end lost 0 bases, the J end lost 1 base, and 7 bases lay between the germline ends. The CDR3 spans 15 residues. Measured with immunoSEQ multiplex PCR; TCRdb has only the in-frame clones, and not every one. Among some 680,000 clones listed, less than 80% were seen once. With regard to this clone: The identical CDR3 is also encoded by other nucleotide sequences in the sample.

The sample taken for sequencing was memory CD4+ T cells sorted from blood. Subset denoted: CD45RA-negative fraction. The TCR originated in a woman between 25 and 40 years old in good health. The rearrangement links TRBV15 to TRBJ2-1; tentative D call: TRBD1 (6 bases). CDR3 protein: CATSRDGQSYNEQFF. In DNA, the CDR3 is TGTGCCACCAGCAGAGATGGACAGTCCTACAATGAGCAGTTCTTC.